Following are 25 T cell receptor beta chains from one sample sequenced in a study of blood T cell repertoires in COVID-19. Sequencing was performed with immunoSEQ multiplex PCR; in TCRdb, only in-frame clones are kept and a portion is missing. Of about 130,000 clones in the sample, about 89% were seen once. The sequencing input was peripheral blood. The origin of the receptors is a man aged 60 to 69 with COVID-19, enrolled during active disease.

The V and J genes are TRBV10-1 and TRBJ1-6; D is uncertain. Per germline, CDR1 WNHNN and CDR2 SYGVQD (reference sequence). Trimming pared 3 bases from V and 7 bases from J, leaving 10 bases between. The CDR3 is 14 amino acids. The CDR3 here is CASSEQKPNSPLHF. CDR3 coding DNA: TGCGCCAGCAGTGAACAGAAACCCAATTCACCCCTCCACTTT.

This CDR3 reads CASSLALGVEKLFF. CDR3 bases: TGTGCCAGCAGCTTAGCGCTCGGGGTTGAAAAACTGTTTTTT. The chain links TRBV7-9 to TRBJ1-4; D remains ambiguous. Trimming took off 0 bases at V and 7 bases at J, with 9 bases between the two ends. CDR1 and CDR2 (germline): SEHNR, FQNEAQ (reference sequence). The CDR3 runs to 14 residues.

The J gene is TRBJ2-7, the V gene TRBV9; 7 nucleotides line up with TRBD1. CDR1 and CDR2 (germline): SGDLS, YYNGEE. Losses at the gene ends were 3 bases for V and 0 bases for J; bases not matched to a gene: 6. This CDR3 has 15 residues. CDR3 DNA: TGTGCCAGCAGCGCCGGGACAGCGAGCTCCTACGAGCAGTACTTC. Encoded protein: CASSAGTASSYEQYF.

This clone was recorded only once. The J gene is TRBJ2-5, the V gene TRBV9, with 7 bases identical to TRBD1. The germline gives CDR1 SGDLS, CDR2 YYNGEE. CDR3 length: 15 amino acids. The V gene end was trimmed by 2 bases and the J gene end by 7 bases; junction bases not matched to a gene: 11. The CDR3 region is CASSVSHRGPGTQYF. CDR3 nucleotides: TGTGCCAGCAGCGTTTCTCACAGGGGTCCGGGGACCCAGTACTTC.

The chain uses TRBV5-1 and TRBJ1-2, with TRBD1 identical over 10 bases. Trimming cost V 0 bases and J 7 bases; bases outside gene matches: 3. There are 14 residues in the CDR3. The germline gives CDR1 SGHRS, CDR2 YFSETQ. In DNA form, the CDR3 reads TGCGCCAGCAGCTTGGTGGGACAGGGGTCTGGCTACACCTTC. Protein product: CASSLVGQGSGYTF. Full variable domain (missing parts from reference TRBV5-1 and TRBJ1-2): KAGVTQTPRYLIKTRGQQVTLSCSPISGHRSVSWYQQTPGQGLQFLFEYFSETQRNKGNFPGRFSGRQFSNSRSEMNVSTLELGDSALYLCASSLVGQGSGYTFGSGTRLTVV.

The chain carries TRBV4-2 and TRBJ1-5, with TRBD1 as a possible D gene (5 bases). CDR1 is LGHNA and CDR2 is YNFKEQ in the germline V gene. The V end was cut by 4 bases, the J end by 4 bases, with 20 bases between. The CDR3 runs to 17 residues. CDR3 sequence reads: CASSPRRQSGSNQPQHF. The CDR3 coding sequence is TGTGCCAGCAGCCCGAGGCGGCAATCAGGGTCAAATCAGCCCCAGCATTTT.

This chain links TRBV5-1 with TRBJ1-2, with D unresolved. Trimming pared 0 bases from V and 0 bases from J, leaving 12 bases between. The CDR3 loop spans 16 amino acids. The germline V gene encodes CDR1 SGHRS and CDR2 YFSETQ. This CDR3 is CASSLAQAWANYGYTF. CDR3 coding DNA: TGCGCCAGCAGCTTGGCCCAGGCTTGGGCTAACTATGGCTACACCTTC.

The chain combines TRBV5-1 with TRBJ1-5, with D possibly matching TRBD1 (5 bases). The CDR3 extends over 15 amino acids. Trimming left V 0 bases short and J 9 bases short, with 16 bases between. From germline, CDR1 is SGHRS and CDR2 YFSETQ. CDR3 sequence: CASSLVGDGGGPQHF. For the CDR3, the DNA is TGCGCCAGCAGCTTGGTCGGGGACGGCGGGGGGCCCCAGCATTTT.

Only one count was recorded for this clone. The chain links TRBV30 to TRBJ1-5, with a tentative D call TRBD1 (6 bases). The ends were cut back, 1 base at V and 7 bases at J, with 11 bases in the middle. The length of the CDR3 is 13 residues. The germline V gene has CDR1 GTSNPN and CDR2 SVGIG (reference sequence). CDR3 DNA sequence: TGTGCCTGGAGTGCACAGGGTCGACAGCCCCAGCATTTT. Translated: CAWSAQGRQPQHF.

The chain links TRBV7-9 to TRBJ2-3; 7 positions agree with TRBD2. Germline values: CDR1 SEHNR, CDR2 FQNEAQ (reference sequence). Trimming cost V 2 bases and J 3 bases; bases outside gene matches: 5. The CDR3 spans 15 residues. In DNA, the CDR3 is TGTGCCAGCAGCTTACTCGGGGGGAGTACAGATACGCAGTATTTT. It encodes CASSLLGGSTDTQYF. The whole variable domain, remainder taken from reference TRBV7-9 and TRBJ2-3, is DTGVSQNPRHKITKRGQNVTFRCDPISEHNRLYWYRQTLGQGPEFLTYFQNEAQLEKSRLLSDRFSAERPKGSFSTLEIQRTEQGDSAMYLCASSLLGGSTDTQYFGPGTRLTVL.

This clone was observed a single time. The V and J genes are TRBV5-1 and TRBJ1-1, with D perhaps matching TRBD1 (6 bases). Trimming removed 3 bases at V and 0 bases at J, with 21 bases between. CDR1 is SGHRS, CDR2 YFSETQ, per germline. CDR3 size: 18 residues. CDR3 in amino acids: CASSSSPRGSRLNTEAFF. The CDR3 coding sequence is TGCGCCAGCAGCTCATCACCCAGGGGTTCCCGATTGAACACTGAAGCTTTCTTT.

This chain connects TRBV28 to TRBJ1-1; D call uncertain. Trimming left V 8 bases short and J 2 bases short, with 12 bases between. The CDR3 consists of 13 residues. Looked up from germline, CDR1 is MDHEN and CDR2 is SYDVKM. The chain's CDR3 is CASLGDLNTEAFF. In DNA, the CDR3 is TGTGCCAGCCTCGGGGATTTAAACACTGAAGCTTTCTTT.

This chain links TRBV3-1 (or the pseudogene TRBV3-2) with TRBJ1-1, with no clear D. The CDR3 contains 13 residues. The germline gives CDR1 LGHDT, CDR2 YNNKEL (reference sequence). With 6 bases removed from V and 3 bases from J, the gap between germline ends came to 11 bases. Here the CDR3 DNA reads TGTGCCAGCAGGGGAGTAGGGTACACTGAAGCTTTCTTT. Amino acids: CASRGVGYTEAFF.

The J gene is TRBJ2-3, the V gene TRBV7-7; D possibly corresponds to TRBD2 (7 bases). Germline CDR1 SSHAT, CDR2 FNYEAQ (reference sequence). CDR3 length equals 14 residues. Trimming took off 8 bases at V and 3 bases at J, with 15 bases between the two ends. In nucleotides, the CDR3 is TGTGCCAGCGCCCTTCGGGGGGCAACAGATACGCAGTATTTT. Its translation: CASALRGATDTQYF.

This chain uses TRBV19 with TRBJ2-4; TRBD2 matches at 11 bases. Germline V gene sequence: CDR1 LNHDA, CDR2 SQIVND (reference sequence). The CDR3 has 16 residues. With V trimmed by 2 bases and J by 6 bases, 6 bases remained unmatched. The CDR3 coding sequence is TGTGCCAGTAGTATAAGTATCCTAGCGGGAGGAAACATTCAGTACTTC. This sequence encodes CASSISILAGGNIQYF. Full variable domain (outside the CDR3, taken from reference TRBV19 and TRBJ2-4): DGGITQSPKYLFRKEGQNVTLSCEQNLNHDAMYWYRQDPGQGLRLIYYSQIVNDFQKGDIAEGYSVSREKKESFPLTVTSAQKNPTAFYLCASSISILAGGNIQYFGAGTRLSVL.

The chain combines TRBV27 with TRBJ1-1, with 7 bases lining up with TRBD1. The length of the CDR3 is 17 residues. Unmatched junction bases numbered 10, after V lost 3 bases and J lost 0 bases. Germline V CDR1 and CDR2: MNHEY, SMNVEV (reference sequence). In nucleotides, the CDR3 is TGTGCCAGCAGTTTGAAGCAGGGGGGCCTCATGAACACTGAAGCTTTCTTT. Its protein product is CASSLKQGGLMNTEAFF.

The chain recombines TRBV5-1 with TRBJ1-1; TRBD1 is a possible D gene (6 bases). This CDR3 has 14 residues. Germline V CDR1 and CDR2: SGHRS, YFSETQ. Trimming took 4 bases from V and 2 from J, leaving 12 bases between them. The CDR3 loop is CASSPGALNTEAFF. The CDR3 region has the DNA TGCGCCAGCAGCCCAGGGGCCCTTAACACTGAAGCTTTCTTT.

V gene TRBV19 combines with J gene TRBJ2-4; 8 bases map to TRBD2. The CDR3 is 16 amino acids. Germline V gene sequence: CDR1 LNHDA, CDR2 SQIVND (reference sequence). V shed 0 bases, J shed 4 bases, and the junction held 5 bases outside the gene matches. The CDR3 is CASSIDLGGGKNIQYF. CDR3 in DNA: TGTGCCAGTAGTATAGATCTGGGCGGGGGGAAAAACATTCAGTACTTC.

V gene TRBV7-2 combines with J gene TRBJ2-5; D is perhaps TRBD2 (5 bases). Trimming pared 1 base from V and 5 bases from J, leaving 8 bases between. This CDR3 is built from 13 residues. CDR1 and CDR2 from the germline V gene are SGHTA and FQGNSA. CDR3 nucleotide sequence: TGTGCCAGCAGCTTAGGGCCGGGGGAGACCCAGTACTTC. Encoded protein: CASSLGPGETQYF.

Note on this clone: The same CDR3 arises from other DNA sequences in this sample as well. The chain uses TRBV19 and TRBJ1-3; 8 positions match TRBD1. Germline trimming cut 3 bases from V and 4 bases from J; bases unmatched to any gene: 8. Germline CDR1 and CDR2: LNHDA and SQIVND (reference sequence). The CDR3 contains 16 residues. The DNA of the CDR3 is TGTGCCAGTAGTATCCGGGACAGGATCTCCGGAAACACCATATATTTT. It translates to CASSIRDRISGNTIYF.

V is TRBV11-1 and J is TRBJ1-2, with unresolved D. The CDR3 length is 12 residues. Germline CDR1 is SGHAT and CDR2 is FQDESV (reference sequence). V shed 3 bases and J shed 5 bases, with 7 bases lying between them. CDR3 protein: CASSFATYGYTF. The CDR3 nucleotides read TGTGCCAGCAGCTTCGCGACTTATGGCTACACCTTC.

This clone was picked up one time. This chain links TRBV19 with TRBJ2-4; D gene ambiguous. The germline V and J ends were trimmed by 5 bases and 0 bases, with 8 bases remaining between them. Germline V gives CDR1 LNHDA, CDR2 SQIVND (reference sequence). The CDR3 is 14 amino acids. The DNA of the CDR3 is TGTGCCAGTAGTCTACAGCTAGCCAAAAACATTCAGTACTTC. Its translation: CASSLQLAKNIQYF.

This chain joins TRBV27 and TRBJ2-7; no firm D call. Trimming took 4 bases from V and 1 from J, leaving 14 bases between them. Germline CDR1 and CDR2: MNHEY and SMNVEV (reference sequence). The CDR3 spans 15 residues. The CDR3 DNA sequence: TGTGCCAGCAGTTCAACCGTGGGCCATTCCTACGAGCAGTACTTC. It encodes CASSSTVGHSYEQYF.

The chain couples TRBV19 to TRBJ1-1, with D possibly matching TRBD1 (6 bases). CDR3 length: 13 amino acids. Trimming took off 3 bases at V and 4 bases at J, with 9 bases between the two ends. Germline assignment: CDR1 LNHDA and CDR2 SQIVND (reference sequence). CDR3 nucleotides: TGTGCCAGTAGTATGACAGGCGGCACTGAAGCTTTCTTT. It yields the protein CASSMTGGTEAFF.

The chain links TRBV10-3 to TRBJ2-3, with D unresolved. From germline, CDR1 is ENHRY and CDR2 SYGVKD. Deletions cut 5 bases from V and 1 base from J, with 7 bases between. This CDR3 has 13 amino acids. The CDR3 loop reads CAISRVGTDTQYF. CDR3 DNA: TGTGCCATCAGTCGCGTTGGCACAGATACGCAGTATTTT.